This T cell receptor beta chain was profiled in a study of radiotherapy plus CTLA-4 blockade in lung cancer. Study background: There were objective responses in over 15% of patients, and around 31% had disease control. Study observations and caveats: There was expansion of tumor-derived TCR clones in blood after radiotherapy plus ipilimumab.

Repertoires were generated with immunoSEQ multiplex PCR, while TCRdb's copy carries only in-frame clones and drops some. The sample has 81,000 or so clones, about four fifths seen once. Chemo-refractory metastatic non-small-cell lung cancer patients received focal radiation with ipilimumab CTLA-4 blockade. Concerning this clone: The antigen is undetermined.

This CDR3 is built from 12 residues. CDR1 SGHVS and CDR2 FNYEAQ come from the germline V gene. V lost 6 bases and J lost 3, with 6 bases in between. This sequence joins TRBV7-6 and TRBJ1-3; D gene ambiguous. This specimen was peripheral blood, taken from a patient treated with radiotherapy plus ipilimumab. This receptor was identified in a human donor with non-small cell lung cancer whose response to radiotherapy plus ipilimumab could not be evaluated. Some clones in this sample may be carry-over from other donors' samples. CDR3 loop: CASRGGGNTIYF. In DNA, the CDR3 is TGTGCCAGCAGGGGAGGTGGAAACACCATATATTTT.